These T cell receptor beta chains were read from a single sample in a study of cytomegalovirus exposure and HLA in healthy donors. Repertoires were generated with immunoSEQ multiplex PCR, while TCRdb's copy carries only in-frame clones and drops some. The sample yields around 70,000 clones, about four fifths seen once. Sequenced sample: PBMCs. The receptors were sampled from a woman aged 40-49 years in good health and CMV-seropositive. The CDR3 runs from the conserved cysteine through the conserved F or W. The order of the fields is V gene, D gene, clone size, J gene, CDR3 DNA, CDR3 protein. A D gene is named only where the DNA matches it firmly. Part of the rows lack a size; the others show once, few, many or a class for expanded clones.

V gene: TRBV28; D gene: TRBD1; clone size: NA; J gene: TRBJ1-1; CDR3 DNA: TGTGCCAGCAGAACAGGGGCTGTGAACACTGAAGCTTTCTTT; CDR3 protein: CASRTGAVNTEAFF
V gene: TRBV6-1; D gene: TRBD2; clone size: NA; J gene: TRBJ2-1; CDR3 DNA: TGTGCCAGCAGTGGAGCGGGGGGGTACAATGAGCAGTTCTTC; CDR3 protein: CASSGAGGYNEQFF
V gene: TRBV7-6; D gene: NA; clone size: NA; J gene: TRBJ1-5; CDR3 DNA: TGTGCCAGCAGCTTAGGACGGCAGGATCAGCCCCAGCATTTT; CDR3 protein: CASSLGRQDQPQHF
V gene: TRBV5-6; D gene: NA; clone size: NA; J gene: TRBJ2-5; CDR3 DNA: TGTGCCAGCAGCCCGCGCAACCAAGAGACCCAGTACTTC; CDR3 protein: CASSPRNQETQYF
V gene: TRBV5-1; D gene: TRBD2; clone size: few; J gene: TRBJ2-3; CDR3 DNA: TGCGCCAGCAGCTTGACCGGGACTAGCGGAGGTGGCACAGATACGCAGTATTTT; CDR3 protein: CASSLTGTSGGGTDTQYF
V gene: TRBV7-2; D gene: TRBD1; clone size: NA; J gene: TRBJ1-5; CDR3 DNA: TGTGCCAGCAGCTCGACAGGGGGATATGGCAATCAGCCCCAGCATTTT; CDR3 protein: CASSSTGGYGNQPQHF
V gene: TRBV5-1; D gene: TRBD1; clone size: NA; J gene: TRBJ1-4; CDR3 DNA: TGCGCCAGCCGGGACAGGGAGGGGAGTGAAAAACTGTTTTTT; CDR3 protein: CASRDREGSEKLFF
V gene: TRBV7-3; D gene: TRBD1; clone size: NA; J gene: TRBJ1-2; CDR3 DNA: TGTGCCAGCAGCGCAGGGGGGACAGGGAATACCTATGGCTACACCTTC; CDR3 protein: CASSAGGTGNTYGYTF
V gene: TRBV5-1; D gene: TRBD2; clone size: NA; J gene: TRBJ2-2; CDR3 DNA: TGCGCCAGCAGTCCGGGACTAGCGGGGGACACCGGGGAGCTGTTTTTT; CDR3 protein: CASSPGLAGDTGELFF
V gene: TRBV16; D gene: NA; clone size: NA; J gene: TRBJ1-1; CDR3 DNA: TGTGCCAGCACCAGGGGTACTGAAGCTTTCTTT; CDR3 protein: CASTRGTEAFF
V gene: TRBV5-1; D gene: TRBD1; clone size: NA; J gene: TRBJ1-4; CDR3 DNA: TGCGCCAGCAGCTTGACGGGACAGGGTAATGAAAAACTGTTTTTT; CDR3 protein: CASSLTGQGNEKLFF
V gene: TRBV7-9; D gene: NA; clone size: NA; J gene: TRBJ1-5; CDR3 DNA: TGTGCCAGCAGCCCCGACAACAATCAGCCCCAGCATTTT; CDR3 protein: CASSPDNNQPQHF
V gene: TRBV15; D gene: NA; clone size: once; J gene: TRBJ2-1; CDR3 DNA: TGTGCCACCAGCTACCCGACAAAGCCCAATGAGCAGTTCTTC; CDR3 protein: CATSYPTKPNEQFF
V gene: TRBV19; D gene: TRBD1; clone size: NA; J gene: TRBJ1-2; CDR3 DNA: TGTGCCAGTTCCAAACAGGGGAACTATGGCTACACCTTC; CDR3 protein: CASSKQGNYGYTF
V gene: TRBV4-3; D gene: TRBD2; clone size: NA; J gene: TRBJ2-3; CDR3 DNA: TGCGCCAGCAGCCAAGATAGGGGTAGCGGGGTATCAGATACGCAGTATTTT; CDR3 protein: CASSQDRGSGVSDTQYF
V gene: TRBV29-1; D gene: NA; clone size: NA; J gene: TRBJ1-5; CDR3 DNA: TGCAGCGTTGGCGACAGAAGCAATCAGCCCCAGCATTTT; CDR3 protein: CSVGDRSNQPQHF
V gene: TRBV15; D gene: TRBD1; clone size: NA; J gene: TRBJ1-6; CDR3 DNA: TGTGCCACCAGCAGAGAGGACAGGGGGAATTCACCCCTCCACTTT; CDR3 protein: CATSREDRGNSPLHF
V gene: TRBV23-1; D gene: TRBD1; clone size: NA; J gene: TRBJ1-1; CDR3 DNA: TGCGCCAGCCCTAGGCGGACAGGATTGTGGGGGGACACTGAAGCTTTCTTT; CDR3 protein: CASPRRTGLWGDTEAFF
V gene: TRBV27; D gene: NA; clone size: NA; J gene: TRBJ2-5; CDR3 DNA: TGTGCCAGCAAAGCGACCCAGTACTTC; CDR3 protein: CASKATQYF
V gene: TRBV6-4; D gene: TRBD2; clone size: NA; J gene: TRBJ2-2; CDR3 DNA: TGTGCCAGCAGTGTCTCAGCGGGGGGCGCCGGGGAGCTGTTTTTT; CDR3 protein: CASSVSAGGAGELFF
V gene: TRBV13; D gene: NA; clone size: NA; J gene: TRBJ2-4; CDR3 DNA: TGTGCCAGCAGCTCCGGGGTGGAGAGCCAGTACTTC; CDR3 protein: CASSSGVESQYF
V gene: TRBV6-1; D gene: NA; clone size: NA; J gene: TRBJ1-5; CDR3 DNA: TGTGCCAGCAGCGTTGACAGCAACAATCAGCCCCAGCATTTT; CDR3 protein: CASSVDSNNQPQHF
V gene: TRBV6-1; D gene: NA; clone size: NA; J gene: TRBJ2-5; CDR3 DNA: TGTGCCAGCAGGCGGACGGGAAGCCAAGAGACCCAGTACTTC; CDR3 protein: CASRRTGSQETQYF
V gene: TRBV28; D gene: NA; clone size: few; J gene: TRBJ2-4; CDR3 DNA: TGTGCCAGCAGTTTGCCTAAGAACATTCAGTACTTC; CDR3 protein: CASSLPKNIQYF
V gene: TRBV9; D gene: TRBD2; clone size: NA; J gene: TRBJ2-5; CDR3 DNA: TGTGCCAGCAGCGTAGCCGGACTAGCGGTAGAGACCCAGTACTTC; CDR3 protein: CASSVAGLAVETQYF
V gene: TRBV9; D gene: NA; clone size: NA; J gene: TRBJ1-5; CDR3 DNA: TGTGCCAGCAGCGTAGGAGGGGGTGATCAGCCCCAGCATTTT; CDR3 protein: CASSVGGGDQPQHF
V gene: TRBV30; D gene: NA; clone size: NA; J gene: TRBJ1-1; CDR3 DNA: TGTGCCTGGAGTGAACAGCAGCTTGAAGCTTTCTTT; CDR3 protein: CAWSEQQLEAFF
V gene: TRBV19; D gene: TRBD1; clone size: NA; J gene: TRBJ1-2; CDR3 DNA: TGTGCCAGTAGGACGACAGGGTGGGACTATGGCTACACCTTC; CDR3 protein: CASRTTGWDYGYTF
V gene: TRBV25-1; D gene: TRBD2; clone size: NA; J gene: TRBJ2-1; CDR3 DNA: TGTGCCAGCACCGCGTCGGGGGGGAATGAGCAGTTCTTC; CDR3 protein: CASTASGGNEQFF
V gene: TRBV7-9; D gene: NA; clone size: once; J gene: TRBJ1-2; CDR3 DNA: TGTGCCAGCAGGGACGGACACCGGGACTATGGCTACACCTTC; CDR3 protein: CASRDGHRDYGYTF
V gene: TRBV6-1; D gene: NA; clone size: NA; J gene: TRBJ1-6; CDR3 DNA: TGTGCCAGCAAGGGAGTAATGGGGAATTCACCCCTCCACTTT; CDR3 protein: CASKGVMGNSPLHF
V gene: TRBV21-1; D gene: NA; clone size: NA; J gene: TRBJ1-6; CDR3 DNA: TGTGCCAGCAGCTTCGGACTAGAAGGTAATTCACCCCTCCACTTT; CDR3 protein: CASSFGLEGNSPLHF
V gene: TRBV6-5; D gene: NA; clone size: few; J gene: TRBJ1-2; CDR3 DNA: TGTGCCAGCAGGATACGGGACAAGTATGGCTACACCTTC; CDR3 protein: CASRIRDKYGYTF
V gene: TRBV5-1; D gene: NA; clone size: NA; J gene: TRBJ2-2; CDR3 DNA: TGCGCCAGCAGCCGGGGGACGGCCACCGGGGAGCTGTTTTTT; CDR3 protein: CASSRGTATGELFF
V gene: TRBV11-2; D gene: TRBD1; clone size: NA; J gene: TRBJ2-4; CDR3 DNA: TGTGCCAGCAGCTTTACAACAGGGGCCGCTGCCAAAAACATTCAGTACTTC; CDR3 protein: CASSFTTGAAAKNIQYF
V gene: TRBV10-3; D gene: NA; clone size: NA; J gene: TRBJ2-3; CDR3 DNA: TGTGCCGTACAAGGGGGTGAGGGGGGGGCCGTTTTT; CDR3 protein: CAVQGGEGGAVF
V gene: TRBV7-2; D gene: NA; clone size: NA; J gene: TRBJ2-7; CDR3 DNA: TGTGCCAGCAGCTTAAGGGTACGGCAGGGCGACGAGCAGTACTTC; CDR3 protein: CASSLRVRQGDEQYF
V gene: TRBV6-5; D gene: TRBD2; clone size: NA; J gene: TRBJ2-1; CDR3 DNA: TGTGCCAGCTCGACTAGCGGGGTATACAATGAGCAGTTCTTC; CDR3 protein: CASSTSGVYNEQFF
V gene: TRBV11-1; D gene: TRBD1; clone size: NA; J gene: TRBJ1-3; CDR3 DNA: TGTGCCAGCAGCCACAACAGGGGTTCCCGAGGAGCCACCATATATTTT; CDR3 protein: CASSHNRGSRGATIYF
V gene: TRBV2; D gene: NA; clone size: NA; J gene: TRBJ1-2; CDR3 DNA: TGTGCCAGCAGTGAGGGGGGAGGCTATGGCTACACCTTC; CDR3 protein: CASSEGGGYGYTF
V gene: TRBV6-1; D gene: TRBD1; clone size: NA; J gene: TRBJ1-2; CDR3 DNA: TGTGCCAGCAGTGCCGGGACAGGGGACTATGGCTACACCTTC; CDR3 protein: CASSAGTGDYGYTF